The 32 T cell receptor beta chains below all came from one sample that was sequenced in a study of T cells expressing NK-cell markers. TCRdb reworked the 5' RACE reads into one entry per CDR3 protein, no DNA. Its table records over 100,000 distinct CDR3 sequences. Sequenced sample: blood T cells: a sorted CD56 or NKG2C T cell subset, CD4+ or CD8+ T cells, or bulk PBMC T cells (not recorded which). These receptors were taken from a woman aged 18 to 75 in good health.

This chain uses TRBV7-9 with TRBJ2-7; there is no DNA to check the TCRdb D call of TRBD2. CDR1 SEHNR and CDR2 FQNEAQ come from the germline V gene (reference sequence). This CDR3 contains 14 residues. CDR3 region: CASSPSGSIYEQYF.

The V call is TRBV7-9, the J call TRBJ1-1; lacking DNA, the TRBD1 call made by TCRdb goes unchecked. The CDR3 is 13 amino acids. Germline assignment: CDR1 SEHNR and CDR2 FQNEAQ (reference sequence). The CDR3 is CASRGGPNTEAFF.

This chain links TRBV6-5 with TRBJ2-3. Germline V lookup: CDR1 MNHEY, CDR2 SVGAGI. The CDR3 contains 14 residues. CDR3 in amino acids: CASSYFSPTDTQYF.

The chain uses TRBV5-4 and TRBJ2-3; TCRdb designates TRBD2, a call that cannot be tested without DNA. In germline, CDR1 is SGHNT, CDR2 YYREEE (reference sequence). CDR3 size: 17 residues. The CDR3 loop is CASSLLGSGVPRDTQYF.

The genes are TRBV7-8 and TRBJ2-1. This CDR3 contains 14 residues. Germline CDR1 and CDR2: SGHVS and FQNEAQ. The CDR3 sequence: CASSLVVGSNEQFF. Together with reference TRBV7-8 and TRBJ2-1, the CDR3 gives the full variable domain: GAGVSQSPRYKVAKRGQDVALRCDPISGHVSLFWYQQALGQGPEFLTYFQNEAQLDKSGLPSDRFFAERPEGSVSTLKIQRTQQEDSAVYLCASSLVVGSNEQFFGPGTRLTVL.

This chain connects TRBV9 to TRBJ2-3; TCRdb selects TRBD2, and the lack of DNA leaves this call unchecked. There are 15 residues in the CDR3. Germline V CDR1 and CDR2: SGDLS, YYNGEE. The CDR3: CASSAAGGGTDTQYF.

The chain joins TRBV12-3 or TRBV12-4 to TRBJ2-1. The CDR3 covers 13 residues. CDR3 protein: CASSLAWDSEQFF.

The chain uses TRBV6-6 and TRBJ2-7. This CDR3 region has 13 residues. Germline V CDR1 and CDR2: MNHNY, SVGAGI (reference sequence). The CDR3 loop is CASSYSFYAEQYF.

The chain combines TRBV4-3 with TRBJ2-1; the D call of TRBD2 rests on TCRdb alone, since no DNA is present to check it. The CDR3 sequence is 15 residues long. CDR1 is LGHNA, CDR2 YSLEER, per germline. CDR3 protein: CASSQAERPYNEQFF.

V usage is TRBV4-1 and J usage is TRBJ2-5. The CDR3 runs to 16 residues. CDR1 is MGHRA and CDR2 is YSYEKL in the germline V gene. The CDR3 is CASSQGTGSLQETQYF.

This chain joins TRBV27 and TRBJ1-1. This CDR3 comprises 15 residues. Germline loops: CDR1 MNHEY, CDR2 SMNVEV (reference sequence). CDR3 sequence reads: CASSSYSDQNTEAFF.

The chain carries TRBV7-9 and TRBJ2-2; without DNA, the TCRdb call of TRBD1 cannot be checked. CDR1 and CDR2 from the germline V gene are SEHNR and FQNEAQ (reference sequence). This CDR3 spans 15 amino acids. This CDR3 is CASSPGPGNTGELFF.

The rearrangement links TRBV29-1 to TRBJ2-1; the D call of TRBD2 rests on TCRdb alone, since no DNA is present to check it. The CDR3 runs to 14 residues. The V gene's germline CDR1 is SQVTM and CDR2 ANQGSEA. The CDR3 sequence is CSVWREGSYNEQFF.

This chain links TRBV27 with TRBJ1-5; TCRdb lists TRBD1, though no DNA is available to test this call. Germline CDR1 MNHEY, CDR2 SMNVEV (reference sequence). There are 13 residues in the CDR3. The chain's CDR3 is CATGQGWDQPQHF.

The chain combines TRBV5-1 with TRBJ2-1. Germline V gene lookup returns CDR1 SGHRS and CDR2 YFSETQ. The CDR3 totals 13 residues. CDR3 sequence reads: CASSLIGLDEQFF.

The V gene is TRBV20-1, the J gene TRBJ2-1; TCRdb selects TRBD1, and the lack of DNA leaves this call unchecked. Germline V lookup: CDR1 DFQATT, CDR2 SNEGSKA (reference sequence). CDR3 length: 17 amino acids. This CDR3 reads CSARDWIGWEGGNEQFF.

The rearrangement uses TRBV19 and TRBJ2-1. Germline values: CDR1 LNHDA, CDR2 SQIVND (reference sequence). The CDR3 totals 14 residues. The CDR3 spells CASSILADYNEQFF.

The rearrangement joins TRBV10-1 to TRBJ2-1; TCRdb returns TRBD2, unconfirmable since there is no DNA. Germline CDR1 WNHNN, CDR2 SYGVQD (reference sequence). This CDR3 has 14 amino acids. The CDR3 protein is CASPGGQTHYEQFF.

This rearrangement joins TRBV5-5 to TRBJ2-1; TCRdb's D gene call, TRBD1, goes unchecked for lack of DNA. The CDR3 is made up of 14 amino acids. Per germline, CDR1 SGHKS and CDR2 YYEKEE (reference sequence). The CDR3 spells CASSPGDRVGEQFF. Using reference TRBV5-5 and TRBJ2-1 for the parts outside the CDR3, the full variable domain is DAGVTQSPTHLIKTRGQQVTLRCSPISGHKSVSWYQQVLGQGPQFIFQYYEKEERGRGNFPDRFSARQFPNYSSELNVNALLLGDSALYLCASSPGDRVGEQFFGPGTRLTVL.

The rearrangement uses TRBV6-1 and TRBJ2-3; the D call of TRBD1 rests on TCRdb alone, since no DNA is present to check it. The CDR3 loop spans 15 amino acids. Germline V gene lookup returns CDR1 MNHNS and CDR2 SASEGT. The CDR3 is CASSPGTGSTDTQYF.

CDR3 sequence: CASSFAGISYEQYF. This chain connects TRBV5-1 to TRBJ2-7. CDR1 and CDR2 from the germline V gene are SGHRS and YFSETQ. The CDR3 is 14 amino acids.

The CDR3 here is CASSLSSSSTDTQYF. V and J are TRBV7-6 and TRBJ2-3. Germline CDR1 is SGHVS and CDR2 is FNYEAQ. CDR3 length: 15 amino acids.

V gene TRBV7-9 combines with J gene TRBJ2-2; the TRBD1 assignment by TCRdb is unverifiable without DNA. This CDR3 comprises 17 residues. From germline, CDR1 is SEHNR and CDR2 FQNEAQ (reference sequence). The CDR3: CASSPPAWGAGSGDLFF.

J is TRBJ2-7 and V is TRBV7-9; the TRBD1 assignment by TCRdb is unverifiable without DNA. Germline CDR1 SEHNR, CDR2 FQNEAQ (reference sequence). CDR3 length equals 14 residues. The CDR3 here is CASSLPGQPLEQYF.

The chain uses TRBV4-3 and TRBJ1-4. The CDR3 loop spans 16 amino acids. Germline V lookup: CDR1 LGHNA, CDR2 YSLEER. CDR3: CASSQDALQYNEKLFF.

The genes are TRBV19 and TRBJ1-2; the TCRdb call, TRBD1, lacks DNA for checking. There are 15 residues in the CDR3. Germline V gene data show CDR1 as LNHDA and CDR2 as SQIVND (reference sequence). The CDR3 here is CASTQGAPPGYGYTF.

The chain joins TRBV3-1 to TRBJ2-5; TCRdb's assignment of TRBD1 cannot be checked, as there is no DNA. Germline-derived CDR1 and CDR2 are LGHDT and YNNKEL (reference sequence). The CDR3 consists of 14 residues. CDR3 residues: CASSPLTYQETQYF.

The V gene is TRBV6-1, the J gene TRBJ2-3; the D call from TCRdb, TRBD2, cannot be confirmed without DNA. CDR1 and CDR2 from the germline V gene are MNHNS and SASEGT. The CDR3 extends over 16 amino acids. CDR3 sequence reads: CASSPPKGEGQDTQYF.

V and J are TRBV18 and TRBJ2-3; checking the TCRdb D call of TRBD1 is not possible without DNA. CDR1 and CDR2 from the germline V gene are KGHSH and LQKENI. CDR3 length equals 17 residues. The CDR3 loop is CASSPSAGDPFTDTQYF.

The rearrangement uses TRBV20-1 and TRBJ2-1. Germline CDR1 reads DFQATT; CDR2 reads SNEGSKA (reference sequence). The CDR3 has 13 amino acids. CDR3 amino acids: CSATGDYYNEQFF.

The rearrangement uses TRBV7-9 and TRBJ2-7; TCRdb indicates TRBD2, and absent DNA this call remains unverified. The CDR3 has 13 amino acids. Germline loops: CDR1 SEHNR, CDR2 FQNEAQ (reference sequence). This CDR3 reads CASSFAEGYEQYF.

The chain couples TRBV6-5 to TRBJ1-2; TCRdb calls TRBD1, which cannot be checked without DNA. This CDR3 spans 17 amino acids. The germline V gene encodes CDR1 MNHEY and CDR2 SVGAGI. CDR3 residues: CASTPQVGTGGAYGYTF.